A selection of T cell receptor beta chains follows, all from one sample in a study of cytomegalovirus exposure and HLA in healthy donors. Libraries were prepared by immunoSEQ multiplex PCR; TCRdb keeps only in-frame clonotypes and omits some of them. The table has about 130,000 clones, roughly four fifths seen once. The sequenced sample consisted of PBMCs. These receptors came from a boy between 10 and 17 years old in good health and CMV-seronegative. CDR3s include the opening cysteine and the closing phenylalanine or tryptophan. The D gene is left open where the match is weak. Expanded clones are given a class, and other clones once, few, many or no size at all.

CDR3nt: TGTGCCAGCAGTGAAGAGCACGGACCGGGGAACGAGCAGTACTTC; CDR3aa: CASSEEHGPGNEQYF; d_gene: .; j_gene: TRBJ2-7; v_gene: TRBV6-1; abundance: .; len: 15
CDR3nt: TGTGCCAGCAGCCCCGACAGGGGGCTGGATGGCTACACCTTC; CDR3aa: CASSPDRGLDGYTF; d_gene: TRBD1; j_gene: TRBJ1-2; v_gene: TRBV5-4; abundance: .; len: 14
CDR3nt: TGCGCCAGCAGCTCTAGTATCAGGGACACTGAAGCTTTCTTT; CDR3aa: CASSSSIRDTEAFF; d_gene: .; j_gene: TRBJ1-1; v_gene: TRBV5-1; abundance: .; len: 14
CDR3nt: TGCGCCAGCAGCCATAATCCCCGGGGAGACCTAGCGGAAGAGACCCAGTACTTC; CDR3aa: CASSHNPRGDLAEETQYF; d_gene: TRBD2; j_gene: TRBJ2-5; v_gene: TRBV4-1; abundance: .; len: 18
CDR3nt: TGTGCCAGTAGTGCGACGCAGGGAAAAAATCAGCCCCAGCATTTT; CDR3aa: CASSATQGKNQPQHF; d_gene: .; j_gene: TRBJ1-5; v_gene: TRBV19; abundance: .; len: 15
CDR3nt: TGTGCCAGCAGCTACGCCGGACAGGGGGAAAAACTGTTTTTT; CDR3aa: CASSYAGQGEKLFF; d_gene: TRBD1; j_gene: TRBJ1-4; v_gene: TRBV11-2; abundance: .; len: 14
CDR3nt: TGTGCCACGAGCCGAGAAGGAGCGGGAGTCCCCGATACGCAGTATTTT; CDR3aa: CATSREGAGVPDTQYF; d_gene: TRBD2; j_gene: TRBJ2-3; v_gene: TRBV19; abundance: .; len: 16
CDR3nt: TGTGCTAGTGGTTTGAATCAGGGCGGGAGTACGGATGAGCAGTTCTTC; CDR3aa: CASGLNQGGSTDEQFF; d_gene: TRBD2; j_gene: TRBJ2-1; v_gene: TRBV12-5; abundance: .; len: 16
CDR3nt: TGTGCCAGCGCCTGGACTGTTTCGAGAGATACGCAGTATTTT; CDR3aa: CASAWTVSRDTQYF; d_gene: .; j_gene: TRBJ2-3; v_gene: TRBV6-1; abundance: .; len: 14
CDR3nt: TGCAGCGTTGCCCTCCGGGAGCGCACTGAAGCTTTCTTT; CDR3aa: CSVALRERTEAFF; d_gene: .; j_gene: TRBJ1-1; v_gene: TRBV29-1; abundance: .; len: 13
CDR3nt: TGTGCCTGGGGGTCTAGCGGGAGTTTGTACGAGCAGTACTTC; CDR3aa: CAWGSSGSLYEQYF; d_gene: TRBD2; j_gene: TRBJ2-7; v_gene: TRBV30; abundance: .; len: 14
CDR3nt: TGTGCCAGCTGGGGAGGGGAGACCCAGTACTTC; CDR3aa: CASWGGETQYF; d_gene: TRBD2; j_gene: TRBJ2-5; v_gene: TRBV7-2; abundance: .; len: 11
CDR3nt: TGTGCCAGCTCTCCAGACAGGGCGAAAACTGAAGCTTTCTTT; CDR3aa: CASSPDRAKTEAFF; d_gene: TRBD1; j_gene: TRBJ1-1; v_gene: TRBV18; abundance: .; len: 14
CDR3nt: TGTGCCAGCAGCTTAGTCGGGGAAACGACCGGGGAGCTGTTTTTT; CDR3aa: CASSLVGETTGELFF; d_gene: .; j_gene: TRBJ2-2; v_gene: TRBV7-9; abundance: .; len: 15
CDR3nt: TGTGCCAGCAGCGCTGGATCGGGTGAGCAGTACTTC; CDR3aa: CASSAGSGEQYF; d_gene: .; j_gene: TRBJ2-7; v_gene: TRBV7-9; abundance: .; len: 12
CDR3nt: TGTGCCATCAGTGACCCCGAGGAGGACAGGGAAACTAGCACAGATACGCAGTATTTT; CDR3aa: CAISDPEEDRETSTDTQYF; d_gene: TRBD1; j_gene: TRBJ2-3; v_gene: TRBV10-3; abundance: once; len: 19
CDR3nt: TGTGCCAGCAGTACCCTAGACAGGGAGACGGGGGAGCTGTTTTTT; CDR3aa: CASSTLDRETGELFF; d_gene: TRBD1; j_gene: TRBJ2-2; v_gene: TRBV25-1; abundance: .; len: 15
CDR3nt: TGTGCCAGCAGTTCAAGGGCGGGAGCTAGGGGCAATGAGCAGTTCTTC; CDR3aa: CASSSRAGARGNEQFF; d_gene: TRBD2; j_gene: TRBJ2-1; v_gene: TRBV28; abundance: .; len: 16
CDR3nt: TGTGCCAGCAGTGCCTTGACTAGCGGGGGATCCTACGAGCAGTACTTC; CDR3aa: CASSALTSGGSYEQYF; d_gene: TRBD2; j_gene: TRBJ2-7; v_gene: TRBV6-6; abundance: .; len: 16
CDR3nt: TGTGCCAGCAGCGTAGATCTGGGGCAGGTCGCGAACACCGGGGAGCTGTTTTTT; CDR3aa: CASSVDLGQVANTGELFF; d_gene: .; j_gene: TRBJ2-2; v_gene: TRBV9; abundance: .; len: 18
CDR3nt: TGTGCCATCAGTAGGGACAGGGGGACTGAAGCTTTCTTT; CDR3aa: CAISRDRGTEAFF; d_gene: TRBD1; j_gene: TRBJ1-1; v_gene: TRBV10-3; abundance: .; len: 13
CDR3nt: TGTGCCAGCAGACAGGGGCCCTCCTACGAGCAGTACTTC; CDR3aa: CASRQGPSYEQYF; d_gene: TRBD1; j_gene: TRBJ2-7; v_gene: TRBV6-5; abundance: .; len: 13
CDR3nt: TGCGCCAGCAGCACCCTACAGGGCCCCACCGGGGAGCTGTTTTTT; CDR3aa: CASSTLQGPTGELFF; d_gene: .; j_gene: TRBJ2-2; v_gene: TRBV5-1; abundance: .; len: 15
CDR3nt: TGTGCCTACCAAGGGGGGGAGAGCTATGGCTACACCTTC; CDR3aa: CAYQGGESYGYTF; d_gene: .; j_gene: TRBJ1-2; v_gene: TRBV30; abundance: once; len: 13
CDR3nt: TGTGCCAGCAGCTTTCGGAGGGGGGGGCTTGGGGAGCTGTTTTTT; CDR3aa: CASSFRRGGLGELFF; d_gene: .; j_gene: TRBJ2-2; v_gene: TRBV7-2; abundance: .; len: 15
CDR3nt: TGTGCCAGCAGCTTGCAGACAGGGGTGACCGGGGAGCTGTTTTTT; CDR3aa: CASSLQTGVTGELFF; d_gene: TRBD1; j_gene: TRBJ2-2; v_gene: TRBV5-4; abundance: .; len: 15
CDR3nt: TGTGCCTGGAGTGTACTCTCCTTCATGAACACTGAAGCTTTCTTT; CDR3aa: CAWSVLSFMNTEAFF; d_gene: .; j_gene: TRBJ1-1; v_gene: TRBV30; abundance: .; len: 15
CDR3nt: TGTGCCAGCAGTTCAGATTCCTACGAGCAGTACTTC; CDR3aa: CASSSDSYEQYF; d_gene: .; j_gene: TRBJ2-7; v_gene: TRBV6-1; abundance: .; len: 12
CDR3nt: TGTGCCAGCAGGGACAGGCGACTGAACACTGAAGCTTTCTTT; CDR3aa: CASRDRRLNTEAFF; d_gene: TRBD1; j_gene: TRBJ1-1; v_gene: TRBV27; abundance: .; len: 14
CDR3nt: TGCGCCAGCAGCTTCCAGGCCAATTCACCCCTCCACTTT; CDR3aa: CASSFQANSPLHF; d_gene: .; j_gene: TRBJ1-6; v_gene: TRBV5-1; abundance: .; len: 13
CDR3nt: TGTGCCAGCAGTTTATTGGGGGCTGAGCAGTACTTC; CDR3aa: CASSLLGAEQYF; d_gene: .; j_gene: TRBJ2-7; v_gene: TRBV27; abundance: .; len: 12
CDR3nt: TGTGCCAGCAGCTGGGGGGGTGTTGAGCAGTTCTTC; CDR3aa: CASSWGGVEQFF; d_gene: TRBD2; j_gene: TRBJ2-1; v_gene: TRBV11-3; abundance: .; len: 12
CDR3nt: TGTGCCAGCAGCTTGTTGGCTAGCGGAGAGACCCAGTACTTC; CDR3aa: CASSLLASGETQYF; d_gene: TRBD2; j_gene: TRBJ2-5; v_gene: TRBV5-5; abundance: .; len: 14
CDR3nt: TGTGCCAGTAGTATTCAGGGGTTTCGGGCGAACACTGAAGCTTTCTTT; CDR3aa: CASSIQGFRANTEAFF; d_gene: .; j_gene: TRBJ1-1; v_gene: TRBV19; abundance: .; len: 16
CDR3nt: TGTGCCAGCAGCCTCGGACTTCCTACCGGGGAGCTGTTTTTT; CDR3aa: CASSLGLPTGELFF; d_gene: .; j_gene: TRBJ2-2; v_gene: TRBV7-2; abundance: .; len: 14
CDR3nt: TGTGCCAGCAGCGGACAAGCGGGAGGCGGTACCGGGGAGCTGTTTTTT; CDR3aa: CASSGQAGGGTGELFF; d_gene: TRBD2; j_gene: TRBJ2-2; v_gene: TRBV9; abundance: .; len: 16
CDR3nt: TGTGCCAGCAGCCCCTCGGTAGTCACTGAAGCTTTCTTT; CDR3aa: CASSPSVVTEAFF; d_gene: .; j_gene: TRBJ1-1; v_gene: TRBV11-3; abundance: once; len: 13
CDR3nt: TGTGCCAGCAGCTTTGGCCAGGGGGTGTACGAGCAGTACTTC; CDR3aa: CASSFGQGVYEQYF; d_gene: TRBD1; j_gene: TRBJ2-7; v_gene: TRBV5-6; abundance: .; len: 14
CDR3nt: TGTGCCACCAGCAGAGAAGGACAGGGCACAGATACGCAGTATTTT; CDR3aa: CATSREGQGTDTQYF; d_gene: TRBD1; j_gene: TRBJ2-3; v_gene: TRBV15; abundance: few; len: 15
CDR3nt: TGCGCCAGCAGCTTTCGCCTCGGGACAGGGAACCACGAGCAGTACTTC; CDR3aa: CASSFRLGTGNHEQYF; d_gene: TRBD1; j_gene: TRBJ2-7; v_gene: TRBV4-1; abundance: .; len: 16
CDR3nt: TGTGCCAGCAGCGGAAGGGACAGGGGAAGGCAAAACACTGAAGCTTTCTTT; CDR3aa: CASSGRDRGRQNTEAFF; d_gene: TRBD1; j_gene: TRBJ1-1; v_gene: TRBV7-9; abundance: .; len: 17
CDR3nt: TGTGCCAGCAGCGCAACTAGCGGAGCCTCCTACGAGCAGTACTTC; CDR3aa: CASSATSGASYEQYF; d_gene: TRBD2; j_gene: TRBJ2-7; v_gene: TRBV9; abundance: .; len: 15
CDR3nt: TGTGCCAGCAGTTATCCCGGAGGGGCGCCGGAGACCCAGTACTTC; CDR3aa: CASSYPGGAPETQYF; d_gene: .; j_gene: TRBJ2-5; v_gene: TRBV6-6; abundance: .; len: 15
CDR3nt: TGTGCCAGCAGCCGACAGGGAGATACGCAGTATTTT; CDR3aa: CASSRQGDTQYF; d_gene: TRBD1; j_gene: TRBJ2-3; v_gene: TRBV6-1; abundance: .; len: 12
CDR3nt: TGTGCCAGTAGTATTGGTCCCATCGGCAGGGGGAGAACTGAAGCTTTCTTT; CDR3aa: CASSIGPIGRGRTEAFF; d_gene: TRBD1; j_gene: TRBJ1-1; v_gene: TRBV19; abundance: .; len: 17
CDR3nt: TGTGCCAGCAGCCGAAGCAGGACTAGCACAGATACGCAGTATTTT; CDR3aa: CASSRSRTSTDTQYF; d_gene: .; j_gene: TRBJ2-3; v_gene: TRBV7-2; abundance: .; len: 15
CDR3nt: TGTGCCAGCAGTGAACTCCCCAGGGCCACCAAAAACATTCAGTACTTC; CDR3aa: CASSELPRATKNIQYF; d_gene: .; j_gene: TRBJ2-4; v_gene: TRBV6-1; abundance: .; len: 16
CDR3nt: TGTGCCAGCAGCTCGACCTCAGGGAACTCCTACGAGCAGTACTTC; CDR3aa: CASSSTSGNSYEQYF; d_gene: .; j_gene: TRBJ2-7; v_gene: TRBV5-6; abundance: .; len: 15
CDR3nt: TGTGCCAGTAGTCCGCAGGGAGGAGAGCAGTTCTTC; CDR3aa: CASSPQGGEQFF; d_gene: .; j_gene: TRBJ2-1; v_gene: TRBV19; abundance: once; len: 12
CDR3nt: TGTGCCAGCGCCAACTCGGGGACAGGGCTCAGTCAGCCCCAGCATTTT; CDR3aa: CASANSGTGLSQPQHF; d_gene: TRBD1; j_gene: TRBJ1-5; v_gene: TRBV27; abundance: .; len: 16
CDR3nt: TGTGCCAGCAGCAAATCTGATGAGCAGTTCTTC; CDR3aa: CASSKSDEQFF; d_gene: .; j_gene: TRBJ2-1; v_gene: TRBV21-1; abundance: .; len: 11
CDR3nt: TGTGCCACCAGCAGAGATCTTGGCGGAGATACGCAGTATTTT; CDR3aa: CATSRDLGGDTQYF; d_gene: .; j_gene: TRBJ2-3; v_gene: TRBV15; abundance: few; len: 14
CDR3nt: TGCAGTTTAACAAGGGGGGAGACCCAGTACTTC; CDR3aa: CSLTRGETQYF; d_gene: .; j_gene: TRBJ2-5; v_gene: TRBV29-1; abundance: .; len: 11
CDR3nt: TGTGCCAGCAGCCGCAACAGGGGATTCGCAGAGACCCAGTACTTC; CDR3aa: CASSRNRGFAETQYF; d_gene: TRBD1; j_gene: TRBJ2-5; v_gene: TRBV7-2; abundance: .; len: 15
CDR3nt: TGTGCCAGCAGCCAAGACGGGGCGACTAGCGGGTCCGCCAATGAGCAGTTCTTC; CDR3aa: CASSQDGATSGSANEQFF; d_gene: TRBD2; j_gene: TRBJ2-1; v_gene: TRBV4-2; abundance: .; len: 18
CDR3nt: TGTGCCAGCAACGCCCAGGGGGTTCTATCCTACAATGAGCAGTTCTTC; CDR3aa: CASNAQGVLSYNEQFF; d_gene: TRBD1; j_gene: TRBJ2-1; v_gene: TRBV7-9; abundance: .; len: 16
CDR3nt: TGTGCCTGGACGAAGAGGTCGGCAGATACGCAGTATTTT; CDR3aa: CAWTKRSADTQYF; d_gene: .; j_gene: TRBJ2-3; v_gene: TRBV30; abundance: .; len: 13
CDR3nt: TGTGCCAGCAGCTTGAGACTAGCAGCAGATACGCAGTATTTT; CDR3aa: CASSLRLAADTQYF; d_gene: TRBD2; j_gene: TRBJ2-3; v_gene: TRBV5-6; abundance: few; len: 14